Each of the 28 T cell receptor beta chains below was sequenced from the same sample in a study of blood T cell repertoires in COVID-19. The protocol was immunoSEQ multiplex PCR, while the TCRdb copy is restricted to in-frame clones and leaves out a portion. The table lists hundreds of thousands of clones, approximately 85% of them singletons. Material: peripheral blood. The receptors originated from a human donor in a cohort sampled during active COVID-19.

The chain is built from TRBV24-1 and TRBJ2-1, with D perhaps TRBD2 (6 bases). Per germline, CDR1 KGHDR and CDR2 SFDVKD. Trimming removed 10 bases from V and 3 bases from J, with 15 bases in between. The CDR3 spans 14 residues. CDR3 bases: TGTGCCACTTCGGGAGTCGTGGGCTACAATGAGCAGTTCTTC. It translates to CATSGVVGYNEQFF.

The V call is TRBV7-2, the J call TRBJ2-3; 7 bases align to TRBD2. The CDR3 contains 16 residues. V gave up 8 bases and J gave up 0 bases; unmatched junction bases: 11. Germline-derived CDR1 and CDR2 are SGHTA and FQGNSA. CDR3 sequence: CASGIAGPESTDTQYF. Written as DNA, the CDR3 is TGTGCCAGCGGGATAGCGGGCCCCGAAAGCACAGATACGCAGTATTTT.

V is TRBV25-1 and J is TRBJ1-5, with D possibly matching TRBD1 (5 bases). Trimming stripped 4 bases from V and 7 bases from J, with 17 bases between. This CDR3 comprises 15 residues. The V gene's germline CDR1 is MGHDK and CDR2 SYGVNS. The CDR3 protein is CASSASLGGNQPQHF. CDR3 coding DNA: TGTGCCAGCAGTGCCTCCTTGGGGGGAAACCAGCCCCAGCATTTT.

This clone was seen once. V gene TRBV6-6 combines with J gene TRBJ1-4; 7 bases fit TRBD1. CDR3 length: 13 amino acids. Trimming took 2 bases from V and 10 from J; bases not matched to a gene: 4. Germline V gene sequence: CDR1 MNHNY, CDR2 SVGAGI (reference sequence). In DNA, the CDR3 is TGTGCCAGCAGTTACCTATACAGGGGAAAACTGTTTTTT. Its translation is CASSYLYRGKLFF.

This chain uses TRBV28 with TRBJ2-7; TRBD2 matches at 9 bases. V lost 5 bases and J lost 0; bases outside the gene matches: 8. Looked up from germline, CDR1 is MDHEN and CDR2 is SYDVKM. This CDR3 region has 16 residues. CDR3 sequence (DNA): TGTGCCAGCAGTCGCACTAGCGGGCCTCTCTCCTACGAGCAGTACTTC. Encoded protein: CASSRTSGPLSYEQYF.

The chain carries TRBV28 and TRBJ2-7; 11 nucleotides agree with TRBD1. The CDR3 spans 16 residues. The germline V gene has CDR1 MDHEN and CDR2 SYDVKM. The V gene end was trimmed by 7 bases and the J gene end by 7 bases; junction bases not matched to a gene: 15. Written as DNA, the CDR3 is TGTGCCAGCACCCAAGGAGGCGGACAGGGGGCTTGGGAGCAGTACTTC. Amino acids: CASTQGGGQGAWEQYF.

The gene calls are TRBV24-1 and TRBJ2-1, with TRBD2 identical over 7 bases. Trimming at V came to 6 bases and at J to 8 bases, leaving 12 bases not matched to a gene. Germline assignment: CDR1 KGHDR and CDR2 SFDVKD. CDR3 length equals 15 residues. CDR3 residues: CATSSAGEGVDEQFF. The CDR3 DNA reads as TGTGCCACCAGTTCCGCGGGGGAAGGGGTCGATGAGCAGTTCTTC.

V gene TRBV11-2 combines with J gene TRBJ2-1; no firm D call. The CDR3 contains 13 residues. The germline gives CDR1 SGHAT, CDR2 FQNNGV. Trimming pared 6 bases from V and 9 bases from J, leaving 15 bases between. CDR3 in DNA: TGTGCCAGCAGACCCCCTGTGGGCGCTGAGCAGTTCTTC. It encodes CASRPPVGAEQFF.

DNA of the CDR3: TGTGCCAGCAGCGGGCCCGGGACAGGGGGCTACGAGCAGTACTTC. It is translated as CASSGPGTGGYEQYF. This chain uses TRBV7-9 with TRBJ2-7; 11 bases are shared with TRBD1. Germline-derived CDR1 and CDR2 are SEHNR and FQNEAQ (reference sequence). The CDR3 runs to 15 residues. The junction had 6 bases not matched to a gene; V was cut back by 5 bases and J by 3 bases.

This clone was seen just once. The V gene is TRBV10-3, the J gene TRBJ1-1; 8 positions match TRBD1. J was trimmed by 4 bases and V by 10 bases; bases with no gene match: 5. This CDR3 comprises 12 residues. The germline V gene has CDR1 ENHRY and CDR2 SYGVKD. CDR3 nucleotide sequence: TGTGCCACCGGACAGGGCGGCACTGAAGCTTTCTTT. Translation gives CATGQGGTEAFF.

V gene TRBV11-3 combines with J gene TRBJ2-1; 9 positions agree with TRBD1. Trimming cost V 5 bases and J 1 base; bases outside gene matches: 6. This CDR3 is built from 16 residues. Germline V CDR1 and CDR2: SGHNT, YENEEA. In nucleotides, the CDR3 is TGTGCCAGCAGCACGAGACAGGGGGGGTCCTACAATGAGCAGTTCTTC. It encodes CASSTRQGGSYNEQFF.

The chain carries TRBV20-1 and TRBJ2-1, with D hard to call. The CDR3 is made up of 11 amino acids. The V gene's germline CDR1 is DFQATT and CDR2 SNEGSKA (reference sequence). Trimming removed 0 bases from V and 7 bases from J, with 4 bases in between. The CDR3 loop is CSARDQNEQFF. As DNA, the CDR3 is TGCAGTGCTAGAGATCAGAATGAGCAGTTCTTC.

The V and J genes are TRBV11-3 and TRBJ1-1; D may be TRBD1 (5 bases). Germline V gives CDR1 SGHNT, CDR2 YENEEA. The V and J ends lost 2 bases and 1 base respectively, with 8 bases between them. The CDR3 sequence is 14 residues long. Written as DNA, the CDR3 is TGTGCCAGCAGCTTACAGGGTGCGAACACTGAAGCTTTCTTT. Protein product: CASSLQGANTEAFF.

V gene TRBV4-2 combines with J gene TRBJ1-5; 9 bases fit TRBD1. This CDR3 region has 15 residues. The trim removed 1 base at V and 7 bases at J, leaving 5 bases unmatched. CDR1 LGHNA and CDR2 YNFKEQ come from the germline V gene. The CDR3 nucleotides read TGTGCCAGCAGCCAAGGGGGACAGGGAAGCCAGCCCCAGCATTTT. It specifies CASSQGGQGSQPQHF.

The chain couples TRBV12-5 to TRBJ2-1, with D maybe TRBD2 (6 bases). Germline assignment: CDR1 LGHNT and CDR2 FRNRAP. The CDR3 extends over 14 amino acids. The V end was cut by 3 bases, the J end by 7 bases, with 13 bases between. CDR3 amino acids: CASGFNGRVNEQFF. The CDR3 coding sequence is TGTGCTAGTGGTTTCAACGGGAGAGTAAATGAGCAGTTCTTC.

This clone was recorded once. This chain connects TRBV11-2 to TRBJ2-7, with unresolved D. CDR1 SGHAT and CDR2 FQNNGV come from the germline V gene. V lost 1 base and J 2 bases, leaving 6 bases between the germline ends. This CDR3 spans 13 amino acids. Written as DNA, the CDR3 is TGTGCCAGCAGCTTAGGTGCGGCCTACGAGCAGTACTTC. Protein product: CASSLGAAYEQYF. The complete variable domain, with remaining parts taken from reference TRBV11-2 and TRBJ2-7, reads EAGVAQSPRYKIIEKRQSVAFWCNPISGHATLYWYQQILGQGPKLLIQFQNNGVVDDSQLPKDRFSAERLKGVDSTLKIQPAKLEDSAVYLCASSLGAAYEQYFGPGTRLTVT.

V is TRBV28 and J is TRBJ2-2; 10 positions agree with TRBD2. Unmatched junction bases numbered 12, after V lost 6 bases and J lost 2 bases. CDR3 length: 18 residues. CDR1 is MDHEN and CDR2 is SYDVKM in the germline V gene. The DNA for the CDR3 is TGTGCCAGCAGCCTCTCCGGGACTAGCGCGTTAAACACCGGGGAGCTGTTTTTT. This sequence encodes CASSLSGTSALNTGELFF.

V usage is TRBV19 and J usage is TRBJ1-4, with D maybe TRBD1 (6 bases). Trimming shortened V by 4 bases and J by 10 bases, and 19 bases separated the two germline ends. This CDR3 is built from 15 residues. Germline values: CDR1 LNHDA, CDR2 SQIVND (reference sequence). The DNA for the CDR3 is TGTGCCAGTAGTAACAGGGACCCTCCCTCTGGAAAACTGTTTTTT. Protein sequence: CASSNRDPPSGKLFF. The entire variable domain, with the rest obtained from reference TRBV19 and TRBJ1-4, is as follows: DGGITQSPKYLFRKEGQNVTLSCEQNLNHDAMYWYRQDPGQGLRLIYYSQIVNDFQKGDIAEGYSVSREKKESFPLTVTSAQKNPTAFYLCASSNRDPPSGKLFFGSGTQLSVL.

V gene TRBV9 combines with J gene TRBJ1-1, with 10 positions matching TRBD1. Germline CDR1 and CDR2: SGDLS and YYNGEE. Trimming took 5 bases from V and 2 from J; bases not matched to a gene: 9. CDR3 length: 16 amino acids. CDR3 bases: TGTGCCAGCAGTCCGGGGACAGGGGCCAGTAACACTGAAGCTTTCTTT. This gives the protein CASSPGTGASNTEAFF.

The chain uses TRBV28 and TRBJ1-3; no clear D gene. Trimming removed 2 bases from V and 0 bases from J, with 5 bases in between. The CDR3 extends over 14 amino acids. CDR1 MDHEN and CDR2 SYDVKM come from the germline V gene. The CDR3 coding sequence is TGTGCCAGCAGTTTAGCGAGCTCTGGAAACACCATATATTTT. This sequence encodes CASSLASSGNTIYF.

The V call is TRBV5-6, the J call TRBJ1-2; tentative D call: TRBD1 (5 bases). The CDR3 runs to 16 residues. V dropped 4 bases and J dropped 4 bases, with 20 bases sitting between them. Germline CDR1 SGHDT, CDR2 YYEEEE. The DNA for the CDR3 is TGTGCCAGCAGCCCCGGTGCGGCGGACACGCGCTATGGCTACACCTTC. Protein product: CASSPGAADTRYGYTF.

The V call is TRBV7-2, the J call TRBJ2-3; no clear D. The ends were cut back, 3 bases at V and 3 bases at J, with 13 bases in the middle. Per the germline V gene, CDR1 is SGHTA and CDR2 is FQGNSA. This CDR3 has 15 amino acids. The CDR3, as DNA: TGTGCCAGCAGCTTGCTTCCTAGTAGGACAGATACGCAGTATTTT. Its translation: CASSLLPSRTDTQYF.

The genes are TRBV5-4 and TRBJ1-2; TRBD1 matches 7 bases. J lost 3 bases, V lost 7 bases, and 18 bases had no gene match. The CDR3 length is 17 residues. CDR1 and CDR2 from the germline V gene are SGHNT and YYREEE (reference sequence). CDR3 sequence: CASGADIFSDRDYGYTF. The CDR3, as DNA: TGTGCCAGCGGCGCCGACATCTTCTCCGACAGGGACTATGGCTACACCTTC.

The rearrangement links TRBV7-9 to TRBJ1-1; tentatively, D is TRBD1 (6 bases). The CDR3 totals 17 residues. Germline lookup yields CDR1 SEHNR and CDR2 FQNEAQ (reference sequence). Trimming pared 3 bases from V and 3 bases from J, leaving 20 bases between. CDR3 sequence: CASSFKQGFSSDTEAFF. In DNA form, the CDR3 reads TGTGCCAGCAGCTTCAAACAGGGTTTTTCTTCTGACACTGAAGCTTTCTTT.

This clone was recorded once. The chain recombines TRBV3-1 (or the pseudogene TRBV3-2) with TRBJ2-5, with TRBD1 matching 9 bases. With 4 bases clipped from V and 2 bases from J, the junction kept 2 bases outside the gene matches. This CDR3 is 14 amino acids long. Germline CDR1 and CDR2: LGHDT and YNNKEL (reference sequence). In nucleotides, the CDR3 is TGTGCCAGCAGCCCGACAGGGGGTCAAGAGACCCAGTACTTC. It codes for CASSPTGGQETQYF.

This clone appeared once. The gene calls are TRBV11-2 and TRBJ2-7; 8 bases agree with TRBD1. Looked up from germline, CDR1 is SGHAT and CDR2 is FQNNGV. V shed 6 bases and J 1 base; nucleotides not matched to a gene: 8. The CDR3 is made up of 15 amino acids. CDR3 DNA: TGTGCCAGCAGTCCTTCCAGGGGGCTATCCTACGAGCAGTACTTC. It specifies CASSPSRGLSYEQYF.

The chain combines TRBV6-6 with TRBJ1-5; D perhaps matches TRBD1 (6 bases). Germline lookup yields CDR1 MNHNY and CDR2 SVGAGI (reference sequence). Trimming removed 3 bases at V and 5 bases at J, with 11 bases between. This CDR3 is built from 14 residues. This chain's CDR3 is CASSYSRGDQPQHF. As DNA, the CDR3 is TGTGCCAGCAGTTATAGCAGGGGTGATCAGCCCCAGCATTTT.

The chain links TRBV7-2 to TRBJ2-5, with D possibly TRBD1 on 5 matching bases. V lost 2 bases, J lost 3 bases, and 7 bases lay in between. The length of the CDR3 is 13 residues. Per germline, CDR1 SGHTA and CDR2 FQGNSA. The CDR3 bases are TGTGCCAGCAGCTTAAGGGGTGAAGAGACCCAGTACTTC. Protein product: CASSLRGEETQYF.